This TCR beta chain was identified during a study of regulatory T cells in long-lasting Graves disease. Study overall: Persistent Graves' disease required over 5 years of antithyroid drugs and positive TSH receptor antibodies. Study results and limitations: Persistent disease samples used TRBV28, TRBJ1-2 and TRBJ2-5 preferentially.

Sequencing libraries for TCR beta were prepared with iRepertoire HTBI primers and Arm-PCR of CDR3 regions. From the multiplex PCR reads, TCRdb called clonotypes with MiXCR, one entry per CDR3 protein. Of under 450,000 distinct CDR3 sequences listed, about a quarter were seen once; the top ten hold about a quarter. Time point given: persistent/refractory GD, antithyroid drugs over 5 years with positive TRAb. After RNA was extracted from PBMCs, the TCR library was made from it. This clonotype was seen more than once but under ten times. Antigen specificity is unknown. V shed 3 bases and J shed 7 bases, with 9 bases lying between them. This CDR3 contains 12 residues. In germline, CDR1 is MNHNS, CDR2 SASEGT.

The receptor was derived from a female donor with Graves disease. This specimen consisted of peripheral blood mononuclear cells (PBMCs), obtained when the disease was refractory, from a patient treated with antithyroid drugs. The gene calls are TRBV6-1 and TRBJ2-5; D unclear. As DNA, the CDR3 is TGTGCCAGCAGTGATTCTAGGGTGACCCAGTACTTC. Residues: CASSDSRVTQYF.